These 14 T cell receptor beta chains originate from one sample sequenced in a study of a mutant IDH1 vaccine in newly diagnosed glioma. These receptors have no identified antigens. Libraries were prepared by immunoSEQ multiplex PCR; TCRdb keeps only in-frame clonotypes and omits some of them. The profile covers about 50,000 clones, with around 80% appearing a single time and 5.2% taken by the ten largest. Noted time point: week 5, during vaccination. Doses of 300 ug of mutant IDH1 20-mer peptide were given with topical imiquimod. The sequencing here drew on PBMCs, taken from a glioma patient whose treatment included an IDH1 peptide vaccine. All receptors come from a man aged 45-65 years with glioma.

The chain recombines TRBV6-5 with TRBJ2-7; D unclear. The CDR3 runs to 15 residues. The V gene lost 6 bases and the J gene lost 2 bases, with 17 bases spanning the gap. Germline loops: CDR1 MNHEY, CDR2 SVGAGI. Written as DNA, the CDR3 is TGTGCCAGCAGCCCCAATCAGGTTTCGACCTACGAGCAGTACTTC. Translated: CASSPNQVSTYEQYF.

The V call is TRBV6-6, the J call TRBJ2-2; tentatively, D is TRBD1 or TRBD2 (5 bases each). The V gene's germline CDR1 is MNHNY and CDR2 SVGAGI (reference sequence). The V end was cut by 5 bases, the J end by 0 bases, with 13 bases between. CDR3 length: 16 amino acids. CDR3 loop: CASSPSRDPNTGELFF. The CDR3 DNA reads TGTGCCAGCAGTCCCTCACGGGACCCGAACACCGGGGAGCTGTTTTTT.

The V call is TRBV4-1, the J call TRBJ2-1; tentative D call: TRBD1 (6 bases). The CDR3 length is 14 residues. CDR1 is MGHRA and CDR2 is YSYEKL in the germline V gene. V was cut by 0 bases and J by 8 bases, with 11 bases left in between. CDR3 sequence (DNA): TGCGCCAGCAGCCAAGAGGGTCGGACAGATGAGCAGTTCTTC. This encodes CASSQEGRTDEQFF.

The DNA for the CDR3 is TGTGCCAGCAGCTTGGCCGGGGACCACTACGAGCAGTACTTC. Its translation: CASSLAGDHYEQYF. J is TRBJ2-7 and V is TRBV5-4; tentatively, D is TRBD1 or TRBD2 (5 bases each). The CDR3 runs to 14 residues. The V and J ends lost 0 bases and 3 bases respectively, with 10 bases between them. Germline CDR1 is SGHNT and CDR2 is YYREEE (reference sequence).

This clone has more than one count but fewer than ten. The genes are TRBV6-5 and TRBJ2-2; D perhaps matches TRBD2 (7 bases). Germline V gene sequence: CDR1 MNHEY, CDR2 SVGAGI. This CDR3 spans 15 amino acids. CDR3 amino acids: CASLEGGRGTGELFF. In nucleotides, the CDR3 is TGTGCTTCCCTGGAGGGGGGGCGGGGCACCGGGGAGCTGTTTTTT.

This sequence joins TRBV5-6 and TRBJ1-2; D might be TRBD1 (5 bases). Trimming stripped 6 bases from V and 3 bases from J, with 15 bases between. The CDR3 sequence is 14 residues long. Germline V gives CDR1 SGHDT, CDR2 YYEEEE. The CDR3 region is CASTGWGWYYGYTF. In nucleotides, the CDR3 is TGTGCCAGCACCGGATGGGGGTGGTACTATGGCTACACCTTC.

V usage is TRBV19 and J usage is TRBJ1-5; TRBD1 might be the D (6 bases). This CDR3 has 15 amino acids. In germline, CDR1 is LNHDA, CDR2 SQIVND (reference sequence). The V and J ends lost 2 bases and 0 bases respectively, with 8 bases between them. CDR3 region: CASSIRRGSNQPQHF. CDR3 sequence (DNA): TGTGCCAGTAGTATACGCAGGGGTAGCAATCAGCCCCAGCATTTT.

V gene TRBV9 combines with J gene TRBJ2-7; tentatively, D is TRBD1 (6 bases). Germline-derived CDR1 and CDR2 are SGDLS and YYNGEE. The CDR3 totals 14 residues. Trimming cost V 3 bases and J 2 bases, with 12 bases left between them. The CDR3 sequence: CASSASGVPYEQYF. DNA for the CDR3: TGTGCCAGCAGCGCCTCAGGGGTCCCCTACGAGCAGTACTTC. The variable domain in full, with the rest retrieved from reference TRBV9 and TRBJ2-7, is DSGVTQTPKHLITATGQRVTLRCSPRSGDLSVYWYQQSLDQGLQFLIQYYNGEERAKGNILERFSAQQFPDLHSELNLSSLELGDSALYFCASSASGVPYEQYFGPGTRLTVT.

This clone was seen a handful of times. The V and J genes are TRBV6-5 and TRBJ1-1; the D is unclear. Trimming shortened V by 4 bases and J by 5 bases, and 11 bases separated the two germline ends. The CDR3 is made up of 13 amino acids. In germline, CDR1 is MNHEY, CDR2 SVGAGI. CDR3 sequence: CASSSEYGTEAFF. CDR3 bases: TGTGCCAGCAGTTCCGAGTACGGGACTGAAGCTTTCTTT.

The chain couples TRBV7-2 to TRBJ2-7; D gene uncertain. The V and J ends lost 3 bases and 10 bases respectively, with 13 bases between them. There are 12 residues in the CDR3. Germline V lookup: CDR1 SGHTA, CDR2 FQGNSA. CDR3 in amino acids: CASSFTAVEQYF. The DNA for the CDR3 is TGTGCCAGCAGCTTTACGGCCGTCGAACAGTACTTC.

The rearrangement uses TRBV5-4 and TRBJ2-3, with 9 bases aligning to TRBD2. Unmatched junction bases numbered 8, after V lost 3 bases and J lost 6 bases. The CDR3 covers 15 residues. Germline V gene data show CDR1 as SGHNT and CDR2 as YYREEE (reference sequence). CDR3 nucleotide sequence: TGTGCCAGCAGCTCAATAGCGGGGGAATGGGATACGCAGTATTTT. This encodes CASSSIAGEWDTQYF.

The rearrangement joins TRBV27 to TRBJ2-7; 7 bases match TRBD1. J was trimmed by 4 bases and V by 4 bases; bases with no gene match: 7. CDR1 is MNHEY and CDR2 is SMNVEV in the germline V gene (reference sequence). CDR3 length: 14 amino acids. CDR3 residues: CASSSGTELYEQYF. Here the CDR3 DNA reads TGTGCCAGCAGTTCCGGGACAGAACTATACGAGCAGTACTTC.

The chain combines TRBV5-1 with TRBJ2-2; no definite D call. V was cut by 7 bases and J by 1 base, with 8 bases left in between. The germline gives CDR1 SGHRS, CDR2 YFSETQ. The length of the CDR3 is 13 residues. The DNA for the CDR3 is TGCGCCAGCCGTTTGGGGAACACCGGGGAGCTGTTTTTT. Amino acids: CASRLGNTGELFF.

This chain joins TRBV29-1 and TRBJ1-2, with unresolved D. Trimming cost V 6 bases and J 4 bases, with 12 bases left between them. The CDR3 is 12 residues long. The germline gives CDR1 SQVTM, CDR2 ANQGSEA. This chain's CDR3 is CSVPRSTYGYTF. CDR3 sequence (DNA): TGCAGCGTCCCACGGAGTACCTATGGCTACACCTTC. The whole variable domain, remainder taken from reference TRBV29-1 and TRBJ1-2, is SAVISQKPSRDICQRGTSLTIQCQVDSQVTMMFWYRQQPGQSLTLIATANQGSEATYESGFVIDKFPISRPNLTFSTLTVSNMSPEDSSIYLCSVPRSTYGYTFGSGTRLTVV.